These 17 T cell receptor beta chains share one sample of origin, sequenced in a study of blood T cell repertoires in COVID-19. Assay used: immunoSEQ multiplex PCR; TCRdb lists only in-frame clones, some missing. Seen here are 200,000 to 250,000 clones, roughly 87% observed once, and the top ten hold under 14%. Sample: PBMCs or T cells enriched from blood (not recorded which). The source is a man younger than 45 who had recovered from COVID-19.

This clone was seen once. The chain combines TRBV28 with TRBJ2-7; D remains unclear. This CDR3 contains 13 residues. The V gene lost 8 bases and the J gene lost 1 base, with 12 bases spanning the gap. Per germline, CDR1 MDHEN and CDR2 SYDVKM. This CDR3 is CASARTASYEQYF. Here the CDR3 DNA reads TGTGCCAGCGCCCGTACAGCTTCCTACGAGCAGTACTTC.

This chain links TRBV9 with TRBJ1-3, with TRBD1 matching 8 bases. This CDR3 contains 15 residues. Unmatched junction bases numbered 6, after V lost 4 bases and J lost 3 bases. Germline V gives CDR1 SGDLS, CDR2 YYNGEE. The CDR3 DNA sequence: TGTGCCAGCAGCATCGACAGGGGAGTTGGAAACACCATATATTTT. This sequence encodes CASSIDRGVGNTIYF.

The chain links TRBV7-2 to TRBJ2-3; 11 positions match TRBD2. Germline values: CDR1 SGHTA, CDR2 FQGNSA. J lost 5 bases, V lost 3 bases, and 10 bases had no gene match. The CDR3 sequence is 17 residues long. CDR3 region: CASSFHSGGEAGDTQYF. For the CDR3, the DNA is TGTGCCAGCAGCTTCCATAGCGGGGGGGAGGCGGGAGATACGCAGTATTTT.

The gene calls are TRBV28 and TRBJ2-5; no firm D call. V was cut by 4 bases and J by 0 bases, with 6 bases left in between. This CDR3 has 13 residues. Germline V CDR1 and CDR2: MDHEN, SYDVKM. CDR3 protein: CASSSLYQETQYF. In DNA form, the CDR3 reads TGTGCCAGCAGTTCTCTTTACCAAGAGACCCAGTACTTC. Full variable domain (remainder filled in from reference TRBV28 and TRBJ2-5): DVKVTQSSRYLVKRTGEKVFLECVQDMDHENMFWYRQDPGLGLRLIYFSYDVKMKEKGDIPEGYSVSREKKERFSLILESASTNQTSMYLCASSSLYQETQYFGPGTRLLVL.

The chain carries TRBV13 and TRBJ1-6; D is undetermined. Trimming took off 0 bases at V and 6 bases at J, with 12 bases between the two ends. The length of the CDR3 is 16 residues. In germline, CDR1 is PRHDT, CDR2 FYEKMQ (reference sequence). This CDR3 is CASSLGQLGSNSPLHF. The CDR3 coding sequence is TGTGCCAGCAGCTTAGGGCAGCTAGGAAGTAATTCACCCCTCCACTTT.

This sequence joins TRBV30 and TRBJ1-4; D perhaps matches TRBD1 (5 bases). The germline gives CDR1 GTSNPN, CDR2 SVGIG (reference sequence). The germline V and J ends were trimmed by 3 bases and 3 bases, with 17 bases remaining between them. The CDR3 totals 16 residues. CDR3 residues: CAWRGGAGLANEKLFF. CDR3 DNA sequence: TGTGCCTGGAGAGGTGGGGCTGGGTTAGCTAATGAAAAACTGTTTTTT.

This clone has just a few counts. The chain is built from TRBV7-3 and TRBJ2-2, with 7 bases matching TRBD1. CDR3 length: 17 residues. Germline lookup yields CDR1 SGHTA and CDR2 FQGTGA. V lost 0 bases, J lost 0 bases, and 4 bases stayed unmatched. CDR3 bases: TGTGCCAGCAGCTTAACCCAAGGGACAGCGAACACCGGGGAGCTGTTTTTT. Translation gives CASSLTQGTANTGELFF. Combining the CDR3 with reference TRBV7-3 and TRBJ2-2 gives the whole variable domain GAGVSQTPSNKVTEKGKYVELRCDPISGHTALYWYRQSLGQGPEFLIYFQGTGAADDSGLPNDRFFAVRPEGSVSTLKIQRTERGDSAVYLCASSLTQGTANTGELFFGEGSRLTVL.

V usage is TRBV29-1 and J usage is TRBJ1-1, with TRBD1 matching over 7 bases. This CDR3 comprises 13 residues. CDR1 and CDR2 (germline): SQVTM, ANQGSEA. The V gene end was trimmed by 5 bases and the J gene end by 1 base; junction bases not matched to a gene: 4. The CDR3 sequence is CSVSDRANTEAFF. In DNA, the CDR3 is TGCAGCGTTAGCGACAGGGCGAACACTGAAGCTTTCTTT.

The chain joins TRBV5-4 to TRBJ1-4, with a possible D match to TRBD1 (6 bases). The CDR3 is made up of 14 amino acids. V was trimmed by 4 bases and J by 5 bases, leaving 12 bases between them. CDR1 SGHNT and CDR2 YYREEE come from the germline V gene (reference sequence). The CDR3 DNA reads as TGTGCCAGCAGCATAGGACAGAAGAATGAAAAACTGTTTTTT. It codes for CASSIGQKNEKLFF.

The rearrangement links TRBV3-1 (or the pseudogene TRBV3-2) to TRBJ2-5; D uncertain. V lost 0 bases and J lost 0, with 11 bases in between. The CDR3 has 16 amino acids. Looked up from germline, CDR1 is LGHDT and CDR2 is YNNKEL (reference sequence). CDR3 residues: CASSQDYYLYQETQYF. CDR3 DNA: TGTGCCAGCAGCCAAGATTACTACTTGTACCAAGAGACCCAGTACTTC.

The V call is TRBV7-9, the J call TRBJ2-6; D ambiguous. CDR1 is SEHNR and CDR2 is FQNEAQ in the germline V gene (reference sequence). The length of the CDR3 is 17 residues. V lost 1 base and J 2 bases, leaving 12 bases between the germline ends. The CDR3 DNA follows: TGTGCCAGCAGCTTAGACAGTCTTAATCCTGGGGCCAACGTCCTGACTTTC. It translates to CASSLDSLNPGANVLTF.

The DNA of the CDR3 is TGTGCCAGCAGTGTTGGCACTAACTATGGCTACACCTTC. Protein sequence: CASSVGTNYGYTF. The chain joins TRBV27 to TRBJ1-2; D is uncertain. This CDR3 is 13 amino acids long. V gave up 5 bases and J gave up 0 bases, with 7 bases separating them. Germline CDR1 reads MNHEY; CDR2 reads SMNVEV (reference sequence).

This clone was counted once. The chain's CDR3 is CASSIVYSNQPQHF. In nucleotides, the CDR3 is TGTGCCAGTAGTATAGTGTATAGCAATCAGCCCCAGCATTTT. V gene TRBV19 combines with J gene TRBJ1-5; D gene uncertain. In germline, CDR1 is LNHDA, CDR2 SQIVND (reference sequence). Trimming removed 1 base from V and 0 bases from J, with 4 bases in between. CDR3 length: 14 residues.

This sequence joins TRBV15 and TRBJ2-3; a possible D gene is TRBD2 (5 bases). The CDR3 totals 14 residues. Between the trimmed V and J ends, which lost 3 bases and 1 base, there was a span of 8 bases. Germline assignment: CDR1 LNHNV and CDR2 YYDKDF (reference sequence). The CDR3 protein is CATSSSGGTDTQYF. The CDR3 DNA sequence: TGTGCCACCAGCAGTTCCGGGGGCACAGATACGCAGTATTTT.

V usage is TRBV7-3 and J usage is TRBJ1-1; D unresolved. The CDR3 totals 14 residues. Trimming pared 5 bases from V and 0 bases from J, leaving 10 bases between. The germline V gene has CDR1 SGHTA and CDR2 FQGTGA. CDR3 sequence (DNA): TGTGCCAGCAGCCCCCGCGGCCTGAACACTGAAGCTTTCTTT. Residues: CASSPRGLNTEAFF.

This clone was observed once. The chain has TRBV9 and TRBJ1-2; TRBD1 is a possible D gene (5 bases). Germline-derived CDR1 and CDR2 are SGDLS and YYNGEE. V was cut by 4 bases and J by 6 bases, with 19 bases left in between. CDR3 size: 15 residues. The CDR3 nucleotides are TGTGCCAGCAGCCCTCAGGGTTCCCGGCTCAATGGCTACACCTTC. This sequence encodes CASSPQGSRLNGYTF.

J is TRBJ2-3 and V is TRBV13, with TRBD2 matching over 9 bases. From germline, CDR1 is PRHDT and CDR2 FYEKMQ (reference sequence). The CDR3 has 15 amino acids. V lost 2 bases, J lost 3 bases, and 3 bases stayed unmatched. The CDR3 loop reads CASSLRGLATDTQYF. The CDR3 DNA sequence: TGTGCCAGCAGCTTAAGGGGACTAGCAACAGATACGCAGTATTTT.